The present T cell receptor beta chain was sequenced within a study of cytomegalovirus exposure and HLA in healthy donors. Regarding the study as a whole: The likely explanation for a cluster of highly shared sequence variants was sequencing artifact.

As to this clone: The antigen is not known.

Use of 60 Vbeta and 13 Jbeta primers characterized the PCR. Assay used: immunoSEQ multiplex PCR; TCRdb lists only in-frame clones, some missing. The sample contains about 140,000 clones, about 84% of which appear only once. V trimming: 0 bases; J trimming: 4 bases; junction bases outside the gene matches: 5. This CDR3 spans 15 amino acids. Germline V gene data show CDR1 as SGDLS and CDR2 as YYNGEE. The chain is built from TRBV9 and TRBJ1-2; TRBD1 matches at 8 bases. This receptor was identified in a middle-aged man in good health and CMV-seronegative. Source material: PBMCs. The CDR3 loop reads CASSVDQGATYGYTF. CDR3 bases: TGTGCCAGCAGCGTAGACCAGGGGGCGACCTATGGCTACACCTTC.